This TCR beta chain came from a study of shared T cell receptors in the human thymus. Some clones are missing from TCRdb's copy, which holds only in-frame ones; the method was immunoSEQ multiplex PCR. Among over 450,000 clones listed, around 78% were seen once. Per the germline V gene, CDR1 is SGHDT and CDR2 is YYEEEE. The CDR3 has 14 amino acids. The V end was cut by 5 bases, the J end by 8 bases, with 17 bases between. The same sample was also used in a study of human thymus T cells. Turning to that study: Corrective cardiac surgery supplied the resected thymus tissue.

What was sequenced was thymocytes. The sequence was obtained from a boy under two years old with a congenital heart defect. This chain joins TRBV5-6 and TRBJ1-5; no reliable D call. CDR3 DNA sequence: TGTGCCAGCAGTAAGACCTCCTATCGGGAGCCCCAGCATTTT. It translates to CASSKTSYREPQHF.